This T cell receptor beta chain emerged from a study of PD-L1 blockade in urothelial cancer. Background on the study: Starting in about 2014, patients were given atezolizumab (1,200 mg intravenously every 3 weeks). Of about 30 patients, almost 26 were males with bladder-origin urothelial cancer.

TCRdb's table, derived via immunoSEQ multiplex PCR, lists solely in-frame clones and lacks some. The data contain about 66,000 clones, roughly 90% of them singletons. This clone has only one observation. Antigen specificity is unknown. The time point: peripheral blood 6 weeks after treatment start. Each individual provided 1 to 8 samples (taken pretreatment and on-treatment). This CDR3 has 14 residues. Germline V gives CDR1 LNHDA, CDR2 SQIVND (reference sequence). V was pared by 3 bases and J by 3 bases, with 2 bases of the junction left unmatched. Study observations and caveats: Having blood TCR clonality under the median before treatment predicted better survival.

Sequencing was performed on PBMCs, taken around atezolizumab (anti-PD-L1) treatment. This receptor was obtained from a man in his sixties with urothelial cancer. This chain connects TRBV19 to TRBJ1-5; 7 nucleotides line up with TRBD1. CDR3 amino acids: CASSIDRVNQPQHF. CDR3 coding DNA: TGTGCCAGTAGTATTGACAGGGTCAATCAGCCCCAGCATTTT. The variable domain in full, completed from reference TRBV19 and TRBJ1-5, reads DGGITQSPKYLFRKEGQNVTLSCEQNLNHDAMYWYRQDPGQGLRLIYYSQIVNDFQKGDIAEGYSVSREKKESFPLTVTSAQKNPTAFYLCASSIDRVNQPQHFGDGTRLSIL.